These 25 T cell receptor beta chains were sequenced from one sample in a study of CD8 T cells in ankylosing spondylitis. TCRdb redid the calling of the 5' RACE reads with MiXCR, one entry per CDR3 protein. Of a few hundred thousand distinct CDR3 sequences in the sample, 20% to 30% are singletons; the top ten hold more than 0.6%. What was sequenced was blood, either unsorted or a sorted T cell fraction (not recorded which). The receptors originated from a male donor with ankylosing spondylitis or in good health (not recorded which).

This clonotype was recorded a few times. V gene TRBV4-2 combines with J gene TRBJ2-5, with 8 bases matching TRBD2. The V gene's germline CDR1 is LGHNA and CDR2 YNFKEQ. This CDR3 contains 17 residues. J was trimmed by 5 bases and V by 0 bases; bases with no gene match: 11. CDR3 sequence (DNA): TGTGCCAGCAGCCAAGATCGGTTCGGGGGGGCGGGGGAGACCCAGTACTTC. Translating gives CASSQDRFGGAGETQYF.

This chain connects TRBV6-1 to TRBJ2-3, with TRBD1 as a possible D gene (6 bases). This CDR3 contains 17 residues. V lost 7 bases and J 2 bases, leaving 22 bases between the germline ends. Germline CDR1 is MNHNS and CDR2 is SASEGT. The CDR3 DNA reads TGTGCCAGCAAGGGGGTTAATCCCATCTTGTACACAGATACGCAGTATTTT. Translating gives CASKGVNPILYTDTQYF.

The gene calls are TRBV21-1 and TRBJ2-7. TRBV21-1 is labeled a pseudogene. The CDR3 covers 12 residues. The DNA of the CDR3 is TGTGCCAGCAGCAAAGGTAGCTACGAGCAGTACTTC. Translating it yields CASSKGSYEQYF.

The chain recombines TRBV10-3 with TRBJ2-7, with 7 bases aligning to TRBD1. Trimming at V came to 4 bases and at J to 3 bases, leaving 3 bases not matched to a gene. Germline-derived CDR1 and CDR2 are ENHRY and SYGVKD. The CDR3 consists of 13 residues. In nucleotides, the CDR3 is TGTGCCATCAGTGGACAGGGATTCTACGAGCAGTACTTC. Its protein is CAISGQGFYEQYF.

In its sample, this clonotype was seen many times. V gene TRBV10-2 combines with J gene TRBJ2-7, with 11 positions matching TRBD1. Trimming cost V 5 bases and J 4 bases; bases outside gene matches: 4. This CDR3 has 14 amino acids. The germline V gene encodes CDR1 WSHSY and CDR2 SAAADI. Here the CDR3 DNA reads TGCGCCAGCAGTTGGACAGGGGGCGGGTACGAGCAGTACTTC. This sequence encodes CASSWTGGGYEQYF.

This clonotype came up many times. The chain employs TRBV29-1 and TRBJ2-3; 9 nucleotides match TRBD1. V trimming: 2 bases; J trimming: 6 bases; junction bases outside the gene matches: 3. Germline V gene data show CDR1 as SQVTM and CDR2 as ANQGSEA. The CDR3 consists of 13 residues. The chain's CDR3 is CSVEFGQGDTQYF. Here the CDR3 DNA reads TGCAGCGTTGAATTTGGACAGGGGGATACGCAGTATTTT.

As for this clonotype: The junction differs from germline at one of its ends, possibly a read error. The chain uses TRBV20-1 and TRBJ1-4; 9 nucleotides align to TRBD1. The germline V gene has CDR1 DFQATT and CDR2 SNEGSKA (reference sequence). CDR3 length: 10 amino acids. The DNA for the CDR3 is TGCAGTGCTTACGACCGGGACAGGGTATTT. Translated, it gives CSAYDRDRVF.

V usage is TRBV6-5 and J usage is TRBJ2-3; D is uncertain. Germline V gene sequence: CDR1 MNHEY, CDR2 SVGAGI. Trimming pared 2 bases from V and 3 bases from J, leaving 12 bases between. The CDR3 extends over 15 amino acids. The CDR3 bases are TGTGCCAGCAGTTACGGGGTCAGCCGGACAGATACGCAGTATTTT. As protein: CASSYGVSRTDTQYF.

The chain is built from TRBV6-4 and TRBJ2-1, with 10 bases aligning to TRBD2. V shed 6 bases, J shed 3 bases, and the junction held 17 bases outside the gene matches. Germline CDR1 is MRHNA and CDR2 is SNTAGT. The CDR3 consists of 19 residues. This CDR3 reads CASSPRRVAGGRGYNEQFF. The CDR3 DNA reads TGTGCCAGCAGCCCCCGGAGGGTAGCGGGGGGCAGGGGCTACAATGAGCAGTTCTTC.

The chain employs TRBV7-8 and TRBJ1-2; a weak D match, TRBD1 (6 bases). With 5 bases removed from V and 8 bases from J, the gap between germline ends came to 15 bases. CDR3 length: 13 amino acids. From germline, CDR1 is SGHVS and CDR2 FQNEAQ. CDR3 sequence reads: CASSQTGLNGYTF. Written as DNA, the CDR3 is TGTGCCAGCAGCCAAACAGGGTTAAACGGCTACACCTTC.

The rearrangement joins TRBV20-1 to TRBJ2-3, with D possibly TRBD2 on 6 matching bases. Germline V gives CDR1 DFQATT, CDR2 SNEGSKA (reference sequence). The CDR3 is 12 residues long. Trimming removed 7 bases from V and 7 bases from J, with 15 bases in between. CDR3 DNA: TGCAGTGTCCCCCGGGGGAGCCATACGCAGTATTTT. Amino acids: CSVPRGSHTQYF.

This clonotype was picked up many times. V gene TRBV20-1 combines with J gene TRBJ1-1; D call uncertain. Between the trimmed V and J ends, which lost 3 bases and 1 base, there was a span of 15 bases. In germline, CDR1 is DFQATT, CDR2 SNEGSKA (reference sequence). The CDR3 is 15 residues long. CDR3 sequence (DNA): TGCAGTGCTAGTATTTCAAGACCTAGGAACACTGAAGCTTTCTTT. Translated: CSASISRPRNTEAFF.

The chain carries TRBV6-5 and TRBJ2-5; D possibly corresponds to TRBD2 (5 bases). CDR1 and CDR2 (germline): MNHEY, SVGAGI. V lost 4 bases and J 7 bases, leaving 16 bases between the germline ends. The CDR3 runs 14 residues. Here the CDR3 DNA reads TGTGCCAGCAGTTCCGGGGAGCCTCGGTGGACCCAGTACTTC. This codes for CASSSGEPRWTQYF.

The chain carries TRBV20-1 and TRBJ2-7, with D possibly TRBD2 on 7 matching bases. This CDR3 region has 13 residues. V was clipped by 3 bases and J by 4 bases, with 13 bases between them. Looked up from germline, CDR1 is DFQATT and CDR2 is SNEGSKA (reference sequence). The CDR3 sequence is CSARRGGLYEQYF. The CDR3 region has the DNA TGCAGTGCTAGGAGGGGGGGGCTTTACGAGCAGTACTTC.

V gene TRBV29-1 combines with J gene TRBJ2-3; perhaps TRBD1 as D (5 bases). The ends were cut back, 4 bases at V and 5 bases at J, with 10 bases in the middle. Looked up from germline, CDR1 is SQVTM and CDR2 is ANQGSEA. CDR3 size: 12 residues. CDR3 nucleotides: TGCAGCGTTGTGGGGCTGGGAGATACGCAGTATTTT. Its protein product is CSVVGLGDTQYF.

The chain joins TRBV5-1 to TRBJ2-1, with TRBD1 matching 8 bases. The CDR3 is 16 residues long. The junction had 8 bases not matched to a gene; V was cut back by 0 bases and J by 6 bases. Germline V CDR1 and CDR2: SGHRS, YFSETQ. CDR3 sequence: CASSLVRRGQGNEQFF. CDR3 in DNA: TGCGCCAGCAGCTTGGTTCGCAGGGGGCAGGGCAATGAGCAGTTCTTC.

This clonotype occurred a few times. The rearrangement uses TRBV29-1 and TRBJ2-3; 11 bases align to TRBD2. Trimming at V came to 5 bases and at J to 4 bases, leaving 11 bases not matched to a gene. The germline V gene encodes CDR1 SQVTM and CDR2 ANQGSEA. CDR3 length: 16 amino acids. CDR3 nucleotides: TGCAGCGTTAGAGACTCGCTAGCGGGGGGCGCAGATACGCAGTATTTT. Amino acids: CSVRDSLAGGADTQYF.

This clonotype was seen repeatedly, ten times or more. This chain links TRBV12-3 or TRBV12-4 with TRBJ2-3; 8 bases match TRBD2. Losses at the gene ends were 3 bases for V and 0 bases for J; bases not matched to a gene: 5. This CDR3 is 16 amino acids long. DNA for the CDR3: TGTGCCAGCAGTTTTAGGCTAGCGGGTAGCACAGATACGCAGTATTTT. Protein: CASSFRLAGSTDTQYF.

This clonotype was seen repeatedly, ten times or more. CDR3 protein: CSAPYSGVNQPQHF. As DNA, the CDR3 is TGCAGTGCCCCTTATTCAGGGGTTAATCAGCCCCAGCATTTT. This chain uses TRBV20-1 with TRBJ1-5; possibly TRBD1 for D (6 bases). The CDR3 consists of 14 residues. The ends were cut back, 6 bases at V and 4 bases at J, with 16 bases in the middle. Germline CDR1 and CDR2: DFQATT and SNEGSKA (reference sequence).

This clonotype came up a few times. The J gene is TRBJ2-7, the V gene TRBV20-1; the D gene is possibly TRBD1 (6 bases). Germline V gene data show CDR1 as DFQATT and CDR2 as SNEGSKA (reference sequence). Trimming took off 3 bases at V and 4 bases at J, with 13 bases between the two ends. This CDR3 region has 13 residues. DNA for the CDR3: TGCAGTGCTAGCTGGGGGCCAGGGTACGAGCAGTACTTC. Encoded protein: CSASWGPGYEQYF.

This clonotype was recorded at least ten times. The chain employs TRBV24-1 and TRBJ2-7; 10 bases are a match to TRBD1. The J segment lost 3 bases and the V segment lost 2 bases, leaving 3 bases of the junction unmatched. This CDR3 has 15 residues. The V gene's germline CDR1 is KGHDR and CDR2 SFDVKD. The CDR3: CATSDSRTGGYEQYF. In nucleotides, the CDR3 is TGTGCCACCAGTGATTCTCGGACAGGGGGCTACGAGCAGTACTTC.

There are many counts of this clonotype. The CDR3 region is CASSLGPGPNSPLHF. CDR3 sequence (DNA): TGCGCCAGCAGCTTGGGGCCGGGGCCTAATTCACCCCTCCACTTT. This chain uses TRBV5-1 with TRBJ1-6; D is perhaps TRBD1 (5 bases). Trimming took off 0 bases at V and 6 bases at J, with 10 bases between the two ends. This CDR3 has 15 amino acids. The germline V gene encodes CDR1 SGHRS and CDR2 YFSETQ.

This clonotype was observed a handful of times. The V call is TRBV29-1, the J call TRBJ1-2; D is ambiguous. The length of the CDR3 is 10 residues. Germline V gene sequence: CDR1 SQVTM, CDR2 ANQGSEA. The germline V and J ends were trimmed by 4 bases and 4 bases, with 4 bases remaining between them. CDR3 loop: CSVGGYGYTF. As DNA, the CDR3 is TGCAGCGTTGGGGGCTATGGCTACACCTTC.

This clonotype has a single count. The chain couples TRBV12-3 or TRBV12-4 to TRBJ2-2; tentatively, D is TRBD2 (5 bases). The CDR3 has 16 amino acids. Trimming took 6 bases from V and 5 from J, leaving 19 bases between them. This CDR3 is CASSLDFPMLTGELFF. In nucleotides, the CDR3 is TGTGCCAGCAGCCTGGACTTTCCGATGTTAACCGGGGAGCTGTTTTTT.

This clonotype has just a few counts. The gene calls are TRBV20-1 and TRBJ2-5; no clear D gene. The V gene's germline CDR1 is DFQATT and CDR2 SNEGSKA (reference sequence). V gave up 7 bases and J gave up 0 bases, with 9 bases separating them. This CDR3 contains 12 residues. The CDR3 loop reads CSGRQYQETQYF. The DNA for the CDR3 is TGCAGTGGTCGCCAGTACCAAGAGACCCAGTACTTC.